The 25 T cell receptor beta chains in this list originate from one sample, sequenced in a study of CD8 T cells in ankylosing spondylitis. TCRdb re-called the 5' RACE reads through MiXCR, storing one row per CDR3 protein. The profile shows approximately 350,000 distinct CDR3 sequences, roughly 15% of them singletons. The sequencing sample was made of blood, either unsorted or a sorted T cell fraction (not recorded which). All receptors derive from a male donor with ankylosing spondylitis or in good health (not recorded which).

This clonotype turned up a few times. The genes are TRBV7-2 and TRBJ2-7; a possible D gene is TRBD2 (6 bases). Per the germline V gene, CDR1 is SGHTA and CDR2 is FQGNSA. V was pared by 5 bases and J by 2 bases, with 13 bases between. The CDR3 runs 14 residues. CDR3 sequence reads: CASSPPGGTYEQYF. CDR3 in DNA: TGTGCCAGCAGCCCCCCCGGCGGGACCTACGAGCAGTACTTC.

The V gene is TRBV27, the J gene TRBJ2-3; 9 bases fit TRBD2. Per germline, CDR1 MNHEY and CDR2 SMNVEV (reference sequence). The CDR3 extends over 19 amino acids. The V gene end was trimmed by 3 bases and the J gene end by 0 bases; junction bases not matched to a gene: 13. The CDR3 DNA sequence: TGTGCCAGCAGTTTTTTCTCGGGCAAGACTAGCGGAAGCACAGATACGCAGTATTTT. It is translated as CASSFFSGKTSGSTDTQYF.

The chain carries TRBV19 and TRBJ1-6; TRBD1 matches at 7 bases. The CDR3 is 14 residues long. Losses at the gene ends were 4 bases for V and 9 bases for J; bases not matched to a gene: 6. Per germline, CDR1 LNHDA and CDR2 SQIVND (reference sequence). CDR3 loop: CASSTRQGGSPLHF. In DNA form, the CDR3 reads TGTGCCAGTAGTACCCGACAGGGAGGTTCACCCCTCCACTTT. Supplemented by reference TRBV19 and TRBJ1-6, the full variable domain reads DGGITQSPKYLFRKEGQNVTLSCEQNLNHDAMYWYRQDPGQGLRLIYYSQIVNDFQKGDIAEGYSVSREKKESFPLTVTSAQKNPTAFYLCASSTRQGGSPLHFGNGTRLTVT.

The chain has TRBV5-1 and TRBJ2-7, with 10 bases lining up with TRBD1. Trimming at V came to 3 bases and at J to 5 bases, leaving 5 bases not matched to a gene. The CDR3 sequence is 14 residues long. Per the germline V gene, CDR1 is SGHRS and CDR2 is YFSETQ. The DNA for the CDR3 is TGCGCCAGCAGCTCCGGGACAGGGGCCCACGAGCAGTACTTC. Translated: CASSSGTGAHEQYF.

This chain uses TRBV19 with TRBJ2-1, with 7 bases fitting TRBD2. Germline V gene sequence: CDR1 LNHDA, CDR2 SQIVND (reference sequence). The V and J ends lost 5 bases and 3 bases, in that order; junction bases with no gene match: 10. This CDR3 is built from 16 residues. The CDR3 DNA reads TGTGCCAGTAGTCTTTTCTCTAGCGGAGGCTACAATGAGCAGTTCTTC. It translates to CASSLFSSGGYNEQFF.

The chain joins TRBV20-1 to TRBJ2-7, with D perhaps being TRBD1 or TRBD2 (5 bases each). Trimming cost V 5 bases and J 0 bases, with 14 bases left between them. Germline V gene data show CDR1 as DFQATT and CDR2 as SNEGSKA (reference sequence). This CDR3 comprises 14 residues. DNA for the CDR3: TGCAGTGCTGGTGGGGGAGCGCTCTCCTACGAGCAGTACTTC. It translates to CSAGGGALSYEQYF.

J is TRBJ2-3 and V is TRBV20-1; the match to TRBD2 covers 10 bases. Germline CDR1 reads DFQATT; CDR2 reads SNEGSKA (reference sequence). The CDR3 is made up of 17 amino acids. V shed 0 bases and J 3 bases; nucleotides not matched to a gene: 9. The CDR3 DNA follows: TGCAGTGCTAGAGAGAGCGGGAGGGCCGGGTGGACAGATACGCAGTATTTT. Its protein is CSARESGRAGWTDTQYF.

There are a few counts of this clonotype. The J gene is TRBJ1-5, the V gene TRBV12-3 or TRBV12-4, with D possibly being TRBD1 (5 bases). Trimming removed 6 bases at V and 3 bases at J, with 15 bases between. The CDR3 runs 15 residues. CDR3 in DNA: TGTGCCAGCAGCCACCGACGACAGTCCAATCAGCCCCAGCATTTT. It codes for CASSHRRQSNQPQHF.

V is TRBV11-2 and J is TRBJ2-6; D is possibly TRBD2 (6 bases). The V and J ends lost 5 bases and 2 bases respectively, with 19 bases between them. Germline V gene data show CDR1 as SGHAT and CDR2 as FQNNGV. The CDR3 spans 18 residues. The CDR3 DNA reads as TGTGCCAGCAGCCTACCCCTTGGCGGGAAGCCTGGGGCCAACGTCCTGACTTTC. Translating it yields CASSLPLGGKPGANVLTF.

This clonotype has just a few counts. J is TRBJ2-1 and V is TRBV5-1; perhaps TRBD1 as D (5 bases). Trimming removed 4 bases from V and 2 bases from J, with 16 bases in between. The CDR3 loop spans 16 amino acids. Germline loops: CDR1 SGHRS, CDR2 YFSETQ. CDR3 sequence reads: CASSNRRDSTYNEQFF. The CDR3 coding sequence is TGCGCCAGCAGCAATCGGCGAGACAGTACCTACAATGAGCAGTTCTTC.

This chain joins TRBV4-1 and TRBJ2-5; TRBD1 matches 8 bases. CDR1 is MGHRA, CDR2 YSYEKL, per germline. The trim removed 1 base at V and 8 bases at J, leaving 9 bases unmatched. CDR3 length equals 15 residues. The CDR3 region is CASSQVIDRGLTQYF. The CDR3 nucleotides are TGCGCCAGCAGCCAAGTTATCGACAGGGGATTAACCCAGTACTTC.

Many counts were recorded for this clonotype. The chain carries TRBV12-3 or TRBV12-4 and TRBJ2-1, with D perhaps TRBD1 (5 bases). The V end lost 6 bases, the J end lost 10 bases, and 13 bases lay between the germline ends. The CDR3 is made up of 12 amino acids. DNA of the CDR3: TGTGCCAGCAGCCTCGATAGGGGAGAGCAGTTCTTC. Its translation: CASSLDRGEQFF.

V gene TRBV7-2 combines with J gene TRBJ2-1; 8 bases fit TRBD2. CDR1 is SGHTA, CDR2 FQGNSA, per germline. The CDR3 has 16 amino acids. The junction had 7 bases not matched to a gene; V was cut back by 5 bases and J by 1 base. The CDR3 sequence: CASSRQTSGSYNEQFF. DNA of the CDR3: TGTGCCAGCAGCCGACAAACTAGCGGTTCCTACAATGAGCAGTTCTTC.

This clonotype was observed many times. CDR3 in amino acids: CASSLTAGNTIYF. The CDR3 bases are TGCGCCAGCAGCTTGACAGCTGGAAACACCATATATTTT. The chain couples TRBV5-1 to TRBJ1-3; no clear D gene. CDR1 is SGHRS, CDR2 YFSETQ, per germline. CDR3 length equals 13 residues. Trimming pared 1 base from V and 2 bases from J, leaving 4 bases between.

V gene TRBV9 combines with J gene TRBJ2-3, with 14 bases aligning to TRBD2. Germline trimming cut 0 bases from V and 5 bases from J; bases unmatched to any gene: 5. Germline loops: CDR1 SGDLS, CDR2 YYNGEE. This CDR3 is built from 17 residues. CDR3 amino acids: CASSVAGLAGAVDTQYF. CDR3 coding DNA: TGTGCCAGCAGCGTAGCGGGACTAGCGGGAGCCGTAGATACGCAGTATTTT.

V gene TRBV5-1 combines with J gene TRBJ2-3; possibly TRBD1 for D (5 bases). The CDR3 runs to 15 residues. V gave up 4 bases and J gave up 4 bases, with 16 bases separating them. The germline V gene encodes CDR1 SGHRS and CDR2 YFSETQ. The CDR3 coding sequence is TGCGCCAGCAGCCCCAATCAGGGTGGGGCAGATACGCAGTATTTT. Residues: CASSPNQGGADTQYF.

This clonotype was seen a handful of times. The J gene is TRBJ2-5, the V gene TRBV11-2, with D possibly being TRBD1 (6 bases). The length of the CDR3 is 13 residues. Trimming cost V 2 bases and J 5 bases, with 9 bases left between them. CDR1 is SGHAT and CDR2 is FQNNGV in the germline V gene. CDR3 in amino acids: CASSLTGWETQYF. The CDR3 DNA reads as TGTGCCAGCAGCTTAACAGGGTGGGAGACCCAGTACTTC.

V gene TRBV12-3 or TRBV12-4 combines with J gene TRBJ1-5; 12 bases match TRBD1. CDR3 length equals 13 residues. With 5 bases clipped from V and 9 bases from J, the junction kept 2 bases outside the gene matches. CDR3 sequence reads: CASSGTGGLPQHF. CDR3 bases: TGTGCCAGCAGTGGGACAGGGGGCTTGCCCCAGCATTTT.

This clonotype was recorded many times. This rearrangement joins TRBV29-1 to TRBJ2-5; D perhaps matches TRBD2 (6 bases). Germline lookup yields CDR1 SQVTM and CDR2 ANQGSEA. V lost 3 bases to trimming and J lost 5 bases, with 19 bases between them. This CDR3 comprises 15 residues. The CDR3 here is CSVDLSGLRGETQYF. CDR3 bases: TGCAGCGTTGATCTTTCGGGACTCCGTGGGGAGACCCAGTACTTC.

This chain joins TRBV12-3 or TRBV12-4 and TRBJ1-5; no reliable D call. The V and J ends lost 1 base and 3 bases respectively, with 7 bases between them. This CDR3 is built from 14 residues. CDR3 in DNA: TGTGCCAGCAGTTTAGGACGGTCCAATCAGCCCCAGCATTTT. Its protein product is CASSLGRSNQPQHF.

This clonotype was counted between two and nine times. The rearrangement uses TRBV6-5 and TRBJ2-3; 8 bases line up with TRBD1. This CDR3 is 17 amino acids long. V lost 3 bases, J lost 4 bases, and 12 bases stayed unmatched. Germline CDR1 reads MNHEY; CDR2 reads SVGAGI. This chain's CDR3 is CASSYVLAPRGPDTQYF. The CDR3 bases are TGTGCCAGCAGTTATGTCTTGGCTCCCAGGGGGCCAGATACGCAGTATTTT.

The table lists this clonotype with a few counts. V gene TRBV5-1 combines with J gene TRBJ2-2; D could derive from TRBD1 or TRBD2 (5 bases each). The CDR3 totals 16 residues. V was pared by 4 bases and J by 4 bases, with 17 bases between. Looked up from germline, CDR1 is SGHRS and CDR2 is YFSETQ. The CDR3 loop is CASSPFGGQSTGELFF. DNA of the CDR3: TGCGCCAGCAGCCCCTTTGGGGGTCAAAGCACCGGGGAGCTGTTTTTT. The whole variable domain, remainder taken from reference TRBV5-1 and TRBJ2-2, is KAGVTQTPRYLIKTRGQQVTLSCSPISGHRSVSWYQQTPGQGLQFLFEYFSETQRNKGNFPGRFSGRQFSNSRSEMNVSTLELGDSALYLCASSPFGGQSTGELFFGEGSRLTVL.

The genes are TRBV12-3 or TRBV12-4 and TRBJ2-2; TRBD2 aligns across 10 bases. The CDR3 contains 18 residues. V shed 1 base and J 1 base; nucleotides not matched to a gene: 6. The CDR3 coding sequence is TGTGCCAGCAGTTTAGGAGTGGTAGCGGGAGGGAACACCGGGGAGCTGTTTTTT. Translating gives CASSLGVVAGGNTGELFF.

The chain links TRBV9 to TRBJ2-1; D may be TRBD1 or TRBD2 (6 bases each). Deletions cut 0 bases from V and 6 bases from J, with 16 bases between. Germline V lookup: CDR1 SGDLS, CDR2 YYNGEE. The CDR3 is made up of 16 amino acids. The CDR3 region is CASSVDVGGSANEQFF. The DNA of the CDR3 is TGTGCCAGCAGCGTAGATGTCGGGGGCTCAGCCAATGAGCAGTTCTTC.

Only a few counts were recorded for this clonotype. This rearrangement joins TRBV5-6 to TRBJ2-4; 7 bases fit TRBD1. Germline CDR1 reads SGHDT; CDR2 reads YYEEEE. CDR3 length equals 14 residues. Trimming removed 3 bases from V and 5 bases from J; junction bases left unmatched: 5. The CDR3 nucleotides are TGTGCCAGCAGCTCACCCGGGACAGAAAACATTCAGTACTTC. Protein: CASSSPGTENIQYF.